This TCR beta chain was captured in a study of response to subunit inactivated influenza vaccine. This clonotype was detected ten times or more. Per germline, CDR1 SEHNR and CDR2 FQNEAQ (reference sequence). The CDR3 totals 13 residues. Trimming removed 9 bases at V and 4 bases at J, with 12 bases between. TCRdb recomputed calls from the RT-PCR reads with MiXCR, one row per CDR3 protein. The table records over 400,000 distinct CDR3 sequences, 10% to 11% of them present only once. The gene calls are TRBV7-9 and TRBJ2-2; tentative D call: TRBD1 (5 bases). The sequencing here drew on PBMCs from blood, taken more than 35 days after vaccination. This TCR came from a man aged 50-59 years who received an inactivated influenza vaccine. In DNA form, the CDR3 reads TGTGCCAGAGACCAGGGTGGCACCGGGGAGCTGTTTTTT. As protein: CARDQGGTGELFF.